This T cell receptor beta chain was identified in a study of blood T cell repertoires in COVID-19. Study information: Donors in the United States, Italy and Spain gave samples during acute or convalescent COVID-19. PBMCs, B-cell-depleted T cells, or T cells were the source of the cDNA or gDNA that made up the material.

Germline V gene data show CDR1 as SGHDT and CDR2 as YYEEEE. The V end lost 5 bases, the J end lost 0 bases, and 15 bases lay between the germline ends. This CDR3 has 15 residues. Per the original data handling: From reference gene primer amplification, estimates of nucleated cell counts were derived. Sequencing was performed with immunoSEQ multiplex PCR; in TCRdb, only in-frame clones are kept and a portion is missing. That table furnishes V, J and clone size, whereas the DNA furnished D and trimming. The sample lists 72,000 or so clones, 85% to 90% occurring once. Sequenced sample: peripheral blood. The gene calls are TRBV5-6 and TRBJ2-7, with D possibly matching TRBD1 (5 bases). This sequence originates from a man aged 55 to 70 with acute or convalescent COVID-19. Written as DNA, the CDR3 is TGTGCCAGCAGTACCGACAGCCTCAGCTCCTACGAGCAGTACTTC. Translation gives CASSTDSLSSYEQYF.